A selection of T cell receptor beta chains follows, all from one sample in a study of T-cell memory formation after mild COVID-19. TCRdb re-called the 5' RACE reads through MiXCR, storing one row per CDR3 protein. The sample lists 110,000 or so distinct CDR3 sequences, roughly 20% seen once, with 40% to 50% in the top ten. Sequences were obtained from PBMCs or a T cell subset sorted from them (not recorded which). The source is a man between 18 and 29 years old who had mild COVID-19 (a few samples of this study predate the infection). Cell type and time point are not known. Each CDR3 is given with its conserved first and last residue. A D gene is named only where the DNA matches it firmly. Not all rows give a size; the values are once, few, many and, for expanded clones, a class.

D	size	V	J	DNA	CDR3
-	-	TRBV4-1	TRBJ2-3	TGCGCCAGCAGCCACTACAGAAGCACAGATACGCAGTATTTT	CASSHYRSTDTQYF
TRBD1	few	TRBV19	TRBJ2-7	TGTGCCAGTAGCAAGGGCGACAGGGGCTACGAGCAGTACTTC	CASSKGDRGYEQYF
TRBD2	-	TRBV10-2	TRBJ2-1	TGCGCCACCATGACTAGCGGGGGGGGCAATGAGCAGTTCTTC	CATMTSGGGNEQFF
TRBD1	few	TRBV12-3/TRBV12-4	TRBJ1-1	TGTGCCAGCAGGGCAGAGGGACAGCTTTCTGAAGCTTTCTTT	CASRAEGQLSEAFF
TRBD2	few	TRBV15	TRBJ2-1	TGTGCCACCCTAGCGGGGGGTCACAGCTCCTACAATGAGCAGTTCTTC	CATLAGGHSSYNEQFF
-	-	TRBV6-5	TRBJ1-2	TGTGCCAGCAGTTACTTGTTTAACTATGGCTACACCTTC	CASSYLFNYGYTF
-	many	TRBV4-1	TRBJ2-3	TGCGCCAGCAGCCGGGGAGATACGCAGTATTTT	CASSRGDTQYF
-	few	TRBV9	TRBJ2-6	TGTGCCAGCAGCGCCTCAGGGAGCTCTGGGGCCAACGTCCTGACTTTC	CASSASGSSGANVLTF
-	-	TRBV27	TRBJ2-3	TGTGCCAGCAGTCAACCCTGGAGCACAGATACGCAGTATTTT	CASSQPWSTDTQYF
-	-	TRBV7-2	TRBJ2-6	TGTGCCAGCAGATACATCAGGAACCCTGGGGCCAACGTCCTGACTTTC	CASRYIRNPGANVLTF
-	-	TRBV4-1	TRBJ1-2	TGCGCCAGCAGCCAAGTCCAGGCGGCAGGGAGCGGTAACTATGGCTACACCTTC	CASSQVQAAGSGNYGYTF